A single TCR beta chain is shown here with its context. This entry comes from a study of T cells in Graves' hyperthyroidism and ophthalmopathy. The CDR3 consists of 12 residues. The germline V gene encodes CDR1 SGHDN and CDR2 FVKESK. Trimming removed 7 bases from V and 7 bases from J, with 10 bases in between. Patients showing uncontrolled infection, other autoimmune disease, pregnancy or lactation were ineligible. In making diagnoses, clinical symptoms, serum thyroxine and TRAb, thyroid ultrasound and orbital computed tomography were all used. Amplified TCR beta CDR3 regions derived from RNA transcripts. First-round RT-PCR targeting the TCR CDR3 was performed with the HTBI primer set. TCRdb reprocessed the multiplex PCR reads with MiXCR, giving one entry per CDR3 protein. The sample contains around 360,000 distinct CDR3 sequences, about 15% of which appear only once.

This chain joins TRBV14 and TRBJ1-4; D remains unclear. The TCR sequence derives from a woman between 55 and 75 years old with Graves' ophthalmopathy. Sequencing was carried out using blood. CDR3 sequence: CASMGSSEKLFF. The CDR3 nucleotides read TGTGCCAGCATGGGGAGCAGTGAAAAACTGTTTTTT. Combining the CDR3 with reference TRBV14 and TRBJ1-4 gives the whole variable domain EAGVTQFPSHSVIEKGQTVTLRCDPISGHDNLYWYRRVMGKEIKFLLHFVKESKQDESGMPNNRFLAERTGGTYSTLKVQPAELEDSGVYFCASMGSSEKLFFGSGTQLSVL.